One and the same sample provided the 18 T cell receptor beta chains below, sequenced in a study of shared clonotypes between healthy human individuals. Libraries were prepared by immunoSEQ multiplex PCR; TCRdb keeps only in-frame clonotypes and omits some of them. The top ten clones hold more than 9% of a sample with just under 350,000 clones, less than 85% of them seen once. Specimen: memory CD4+ T cells sorted from blood. Subset in this sample: CD45RA-negative fraction. Receptors were obtained from a man younger than 45 in good health.

In this sample, this clone turned up once. The gene calls are TRBV7-8 and TRBJ2-7, with 8 bases aligning to TRBD2. The CDR3 runs 15 residues. J was trimmed by 5 bases and V by 5 bases; bases with no gene match: 11. CDR1 is SGHVS and CDR2 is FQNEAQ in the germline V gene. The CDR3 spells CASSPREGLFHEQYF. In nucleotides, the CDR3 is TGTGCCAGCAGCCCCCGGGAGGGCCTTTTCCACGAGCAGTACTTC.

For the CDR3, the DNA is TGTGCCAGCAGCAGGGGGCGCCCCTACAATGAGCAGTTCTTC. This codes for CASSRGRPYNEQFF. This rearrangement joins TRBV6-1 to TRBJ2-1, with TRBD1 identical over 8 bases. J gave up 2 bases and V 6 bases, and 3 bases lay outside the gene matches. Germline V gene data show CDR1 as MNHNS and CDR2 as SASEGT. There are 14 residues in the CDR3.

This chain links TRBV18 with TRBJ1-4; possible D gene TRBD1, 6 bases. From germline, CDR1 is KGHSH and CDR2 LQKENI. Deletions cut 6 bases from V and 2 bases from J, with 16 bases between. The CDR3 extends over 16 amino acids. The CDR3 spells CASSGGLVGTNEKLFF. DNA for the CDR3: TGTGCCAGCTCGGGGGGCCTGGTCGGTACTAATGAAAAACTGTTTTTT.

The V and J genes are TRBV29-1 and TRBJ2-5; 9 bases are a match to TRBD2. V shed 7 bases and J 0 bases; nucleotides not matched to a gene: 9. Germline CDR1 reads SQVTM; CDR2 reads ANQGSEA. This CDR3 has 15 residues. CDR3: CSAIGLAGYQETQYF. As DNA, the CDR3 is TGCAGCGCAATAGGGCTAGCGGGATACCAAGAGACCCAGTACTTC.

The chain recombines TRBV7-2 with TRBJ2-7, with D uncertain. The germline V and J ends were trimmed by 2 bases and 6 bases, with 11 bases remaining between them. CDR1 is SGHTA and CDR2 is FQGNSA in the germline V gene. There are 13 residues in the CDR3. CDR3 protein: CASSLLRMSEQYF. The CDR3 nucleotides are TGTGCCAGCAGCTTACTAAGGATGAGCGAGCAGTACTTC.

V gene TRBV5-4 combines with J gene TRBJ2-2, with unresolved D. Deletions cut 5 bases from V and 6 bases from J, with 8 bases between. CDR3 size: 12 residues. CDR1 and CDR2 (germline): SGHNT, YYREEE (reference sequence). In DNA, the CDR3 is TGTGCCAGCAGTCTTCTCGCCGGGGAGCTGTTTTTT. It is translated as CASSLLAGELFF.

The chain joins TRBV2 to TRBJ2-3; TRBD2 aligns across 8 bases. V was clipped by 3 bases and J by 4 bases; unmatched bases: 15. The CDR3 totals 18 residues. The germline V gene has CDR1 SNHLY and CDR2 FYNNEI. CDR3 nucleotides: TGTGCCAGCAGTGACATCACCGTGAGCGGGAGTCGGGCAGATACGCAGTATTTT. The encoded protein is CASSDITVSGSRADTQYF.

Comment on this clone: Within the sample, other DNA sequences also encode this same CDR3. This chain uses TRBV9 with TRBJ2-1; D may be TRBD2 (5 bases). Germline CDR1 reads SGDLS; CDR2 reads YYNGEE. CDR3 length equals 16 residues. Trimming left V 0 bases short and J 1 base short, with 11 bases between. The CDR3 spells CASSVGGSASYNEQFF. The CDR3 DNA reads as TGTGCCAGCAGCGTAGGAGGGTCGGCTTCCTACAATGAGCAGTTCTTC.

The rearrangement uses TRBV5-8 and TRBJ2-3, with D possibly being TRBD1 (5 bases). CDR3 size: 15 residues. V was cut by 0 bases and J by 2 bases, with 10 bases left in between. The V gene's germline CDR1 is SGHTS and CDR2 YDEGEE. DNA of the CDR3: TGTGCCAGCAGCTTGGCCAGGGCAGACACAGATACGCAGTATTTT. This sequence encodes CASSLARADTDTQYF.

The rearrangement joins TRBV5-1 to TRBJ2-7; D might be TRBD1 (5 bases). CDR1 and CDR2 from the germline V gene are SGHRS and YFSETQ. The length of the CDR3 is 13 residues. V dropped 0 bases and J dropped 4 bases, with 8 bases sitting between them. The CDR3 protein is CASSLGQQYEQYF. The CDR3 nucleotides are TGCGCCAGCAGCTTGGGACAGCAGTACGAGCAGTACTTC.

CDR3 sequence (DNA): TGTGCCAGCAGCTTACGCTCTCGCGGGGAGCTGTTTTTT. Residues: CASSLRSRGELFF. The gene calls are TRBV7-2 and TRBJ2-2; D is unclear. The ends were cut back, 2 bases at V and 7 bases at J, with 8 bases in the middle. Germline CDR1 is SGHTA and CDR2 is FQGNSA. The CDR3 has 13 amino acids.

This chain connects TRBV27 to TRBJ2-3; perhaps TRBD1 as D (7 bases). The CDR3 spans 15 residues. V dropped 3 bases and J dropped 2 bases, with 12 bases sitting between them. Germline V gene sequence: CDR1 MNHEY, CDR2 SMNVEV (reference sequence). CDR3 in amino acids: CASSFGRGDTDTQYF. The CDR3 DNA reads as TGTGCCAGCAGTTTTGGCAGGGGGGACACAGATACGCAGTATTTT.

The chain couples TRBV14 to TRBJ2-1, with 9 bases identical to TRBD2. Germline V CDR1 and CDR2: SGHDN, FVKESK. This CDR3 is 16 amino acids long. V lost 3 bases to trimming and J lost 8 bases; unmatched junction nucleotides: 11. This CDR3 is CASSQIAGEGEYEQFF. In nucleotides, the CDR3 is TGTGCCAGCAGCCAGATAGCGGGAGAGGGAGAGTATGAGCAGTTCTTC.

This chain connects TRBV11-3 to TRBJ1-2, with D possibly TRBD1 on 6 matching bases. Germline V gene lookup returns CDR1 SGHNT and CDR2 YENEEA. The CDR3 sequence is 12 residues long. V lost 3 bases and J 8 bases, leaving 10 bases between the germline ends. CDR3 sequence (DNA): TGTGCCAGCAGCTTGCATGGGGGCGGCTACACCTTC. Its translation: CASSLHGGGYTF.

This clone was detected a few times. V usage is TRBV6-1 and J usage is TRBJ2-1; D assignment may be TRBD1 or TRBD2 (5 bases each). Trimming took 8 bases from V and 2 from J, leaving 13 bases between them. This CDR3 has 14 amino acids. Germline-derived CDR1 and CDR2 are MNHNS and SASEGT. The CDR3 DNA follows: TGTGCCAGCGATCCTGGGGGTACCTACAATGAGCAGTTCTTC. Protein product: CASDPGGTYNEQFF.

CDR3 DNA sequence: TGTGCCAGCAGTCAGGGGCCCGACATCAGAGACAATGAGCAGTTCTTC. Protein sequence: CASSQGPDIRDNEQFF. V and J are TRBV2 and TRBJ2-1; TRBD1 is a possible D gene (6 bases). Germline V gives CDR1 SNHLY, CDR2 FYNNEI. CDR3 length: 16 residues. V lost 5 bases to trimming and J lost 5 bases, with 19 bases between them.

Concerning this clone itself: In the same sample, other DNA sequences code for this CDR3. The gene calls are TRBV7-2 and TRBJ1-5; 8 nucleotides align to TRBD1. V shed 4 bases and J 5 bases; nucleotides not matched to a gene: 1. This CDR3 region has 13 residues. CDR1 SGHTA and CDR2 FQGNSA come from the germline V gene. The chain's CDR3 is CASSYRGDQPQHF. CDR3 in DNA: TGTGCCAGCAGCTACAGGGGGGATCAGCCCCAGCATTTT.

This rearrangement joins TRBV7-9 to TRBJ2-2; no clear D gene. Germline V CDR1 and CDR2: SEHNR, FQNEAQ (reference sequence). V lost 9 bases to trimming and J lost 4 bases, with 6 bases between them. The CDR3 sequence is 11 residues long. The CDR3 coding sequence is TGTGCCAGTCCGAGCACCGGGGAGCTGTTTTTT. Translating gives CASPSTGELFF.